Here is one T cell receptor beta chain with its context. Its antigen is unidentified. Germline is not matched at one junction end, which may reflect a read error. The CDR3 is 15 amino acids. Per germline, CDR1 MNHEY and CDR2 SVGAGI. For repertoire sequencing, the TCR beta CDR3 regions were amplified from RNA transcripts. Second-round multiplex PCR came after first-round RT-PCR with HTBI primers. TCRdb re-analysed the multiplex PCR reads in MiXCR, keeping a single row per CDR3 protein. The sample contains about 590,000 distinct CDR3 sequences, just under 40% of which appear only once. The data belong to a study of Graves' ophthalmopathy and Graves' hyperthyroidism. Study results and caveats: Blood also contained most of the expanded thyroid clonotypes above 0.001 frequency.

V usage is TRBV6-5 and J usage is TRBJ2-2, with a possible D match to TRBD2 (5 bases). Input material: peripheral blood or thyroid tissue (not recorded which). The sequence was obtained from an adult man with Graves' hyperthyroidism. The CDR3 here is CASSYSFRITGELVF. The CDR3 region has the DNA TGTGCCAGCAGTTACTCTTTTCGGATCACCGGGGAGCTGGTTTTT.